The source of this T cell receptor beta chain is a study of monozygotic twins with inflammatory bowel disease. The CDR3 is made up of 15 amino acids. Germline CDR1 is SQVTM and CDR2 is ANQGSEA. UMIs that had a 6-nucleotide sample barcode were put in using template switching. With the 5' RACE reads reprocessed, TCRdb shows one record per CDR3 protein and no DNA. The sample table sets out roughly 150,000 distinct CDR3 sequences. This receptor was taken from a human donor with ulcerative colitis or Crohn's disease, or a healthy co-twin of an affected twin (not recorded which). Sample: blood. The V call is TRBV29-1, the J call TRBJ1-3; checking the TCRdb D call of TRBD1 is not possible without DNA. The CDR3 region is CSVRDREGTGNTIYF.